This T cell receptor (beta chain) was obtained from a study of long-term antiretroviral therapy in people with HIV. Regarding the study as a whole: In samples taken after ART, diversity increased but remained below transplant donor control levels. Repertoires from HIV showed CDR3 length ranges narrower than those of controls. For ART adherence, viral resistance and therapy changes, no data were available.

Version v3.0 of the immunoSEQ assay was performed at survey level. Sequencing was designed to cover roughly 40,000-50,000 T-cell genomes in each sample. Measured with immunoSEQ multiplex PCR; TCRdb has only the in-frame clones, and not every one. The sample comprises 15,000 to 20,000 clones, roughly 94% of which are singletons, and approximately 4.2% rests with the top ten. Trimming removed 0 bases at V and 0 bases at J, with 17 bases between. CDR3 size: 18 residues. CDR1 is SGHRS and CDR2 is YFSETQ in the germline V gene. Notes on this clone: What it binds is unknown.

The rearrangement links TRBV5-1 to TRBJ2-3; unclear D gene. Here the sequenced sample was unsorted PBMCs, taken around 6.4 years after starting antiretroviral therapy. This TCR was sampled from a woman aged 50 to 65 with HIV. This CDR3 is CASSLVPLSDSSTDTQYF. CDR3 in DNA: TGCGCCAGCAGCTTGGTACCCCTCTCAGACTCTAGCACAGATACGCAGTATTTT. Using reference TRBV5-1 and TRBJ2-3 for the parts outside the CDR3, the full variable domain is KAGVTQTPRYLIKTRGQQVTLSCSPISGHRSVSWYQQTPGQGLQFLFEYFSETQRNKGNFPGRFSGRQFSNSRSEMNVSTLELGDSALYLCASSLVPLSDSSTDTQYFGPGTRLTVL.